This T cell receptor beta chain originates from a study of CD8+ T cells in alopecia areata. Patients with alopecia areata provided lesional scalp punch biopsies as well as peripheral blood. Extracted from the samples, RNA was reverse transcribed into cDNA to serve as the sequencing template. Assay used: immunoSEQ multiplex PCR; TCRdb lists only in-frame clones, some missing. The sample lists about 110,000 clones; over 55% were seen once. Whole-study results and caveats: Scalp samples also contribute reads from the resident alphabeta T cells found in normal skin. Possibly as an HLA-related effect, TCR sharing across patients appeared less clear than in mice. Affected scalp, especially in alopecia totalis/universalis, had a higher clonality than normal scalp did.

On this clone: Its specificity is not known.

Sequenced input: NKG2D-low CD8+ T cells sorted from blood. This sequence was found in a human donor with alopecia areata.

CDR3 bases: TGTGCCAGCAGTTTAAAAGGCGGAGATTCCTACGAGCAGTACTTC. This codes for CASSLKGGDSYEQYF. This sequence joins TRBV27 and TRBJ2-7; D ambiguous. The length of the CDR3 is 15 residues. The V gene's germline CDR1 is MNHEY and CDR2 SMNVEV (reference sequence). Deletions cut 2 bases from V and 1 base from J, with 12 bases between.